This T cell receptor beta chain was sequenced during a study of post-analysis software for immune sequencing data (dated by TCRdb to the mid-2010s). About the study as a whole: Relapsing-remitting, secondary progressive and progressive-relapsing multiple sclerosis were recorded as disease courses, and subtype annotation was lacking for some patients. The multiple sclerosis patient repertoires were compared with 10 to 12 previously published healthy control repertoires from donors aged about 6 to 26 years. A subset of samples was prepared in parallel using single-end sample barcoding, then pooled and co-amplified after Illumina adapter ligation. What the research found in general, with its limitations: Significantly lower normalized Chao1 diversity was found in multiple sclerosis patients than in controls, suggesting substantial peripheral T-cell clonal expansion. Direct clustering with F measure revealed strong co-clustering of samples prepared in the same batch, which led to a batch-effect correction. Patients showed significantly higher frequencies than controls for several TRBV segments, among them TRBV5-6, TRBV5-1 and TRBV20-1. The multiple sclerosis patient group was slightly younger than the control group.

To demonstrate the VDJtools post-analysis software, TCR beta repertoires were profiled from the peripheral blood of about 13 young patients with multiple sclerosis. The patients with multiple sclerosis were children and adolescents between roughly 6 and 17 years of age. Measured from the cysteine to the phenylalanine, the CDR3 is 13 residues long. This entry keeps only the CDR3 DNA: 39 bases, framed from base 1. From a lookup of the germline V gene, CDR1 and CDR2 are MNHNS and SASEGT. Trimmed from V: 10 bases; trimmed from J: 2 bases; junction bases lacking a gene match: 5. The library was generated by PCR. Sequencing instrument: Illumina HiSeq 2500. To reduce PCR and sequencing biases, unique molecular identifiers were incorporated into the TCR beta cDNA libraries. Per 1 to 10 million input T cells, approximately 500,000 cDNA molecules were obtained, such that each molecule approximated one T cell. Patient libraries were prepared and sequenced with the same protocol used for the earlier healthy control dataset. Within a given batch, samples were prepared together, multiplexed and sequenced on the same HiSeq lane. The study's processing was this. MIGEC was used to process the raw barcoded reads, and molecular identifier groups with only a single read were discarded before consensus assembly and CDR3 extraction. VDJtools was used for post-analysis of the clonotype tables, with diversity normalized by down-sampling every dataset to the smallest sample size. Repertoire overlap clustering matched CDR3 amino acid but not nucleotide sequences to correct batch-related cross-sample contamination. TCRdb redid the processing of the public reads, applying fastp at Q25 and MiXCR, and retained in-frame beta chains. Rows are combined by CDR3 protein, so each entry shows the most common genes and DNA. The V and J calls were determined by TCRdb, not by the authors. The sample table lists hundreds of thousands of distinct CDR3 sequences, about 27% of them with a count of one. Of the sample, around 0.56% falls within the top ten clones.

In its sample, this clonotype was seen a few times. The target of this receptor is not known. The record has no base qualities; no much larger clone is one base away. What was sequenced was blood. This TCR was sampled from a girl aged 10-17 years with multiple sclerosis. The receptor chain draws on TRBV6-1 and TRBJ1-5, and TRBD1 matches 7 of the central bases. The DNA reads as follows: TGTGCCAATAAGGGGGCAGGCAATCAGCCCCAGCATTTT. This sequence encodes CANKGAGNQPQHF.